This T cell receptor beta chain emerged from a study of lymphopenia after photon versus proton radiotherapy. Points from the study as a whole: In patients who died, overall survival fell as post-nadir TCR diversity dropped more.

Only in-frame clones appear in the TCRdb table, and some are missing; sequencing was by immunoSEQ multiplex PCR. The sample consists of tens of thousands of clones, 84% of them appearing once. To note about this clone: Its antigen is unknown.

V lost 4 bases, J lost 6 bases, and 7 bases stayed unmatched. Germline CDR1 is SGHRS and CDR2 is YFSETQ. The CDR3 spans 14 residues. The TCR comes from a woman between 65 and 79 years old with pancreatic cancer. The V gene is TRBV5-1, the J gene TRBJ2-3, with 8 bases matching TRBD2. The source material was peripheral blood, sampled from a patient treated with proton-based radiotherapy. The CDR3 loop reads CASSPGTSTDTQYF. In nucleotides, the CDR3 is TGCGCCAGCAGCCCCGGGACTAGTACCGATACGCAGTATTTT.